The 13 T cell receptor beta chains below all came from one sample that was sequenced in a study of T cell responses to AZD1222 COVID-19 vaccine. The data were produced by immunoSEQ multiplex PCR, yet TCRdb's version contains in-frame clones alone and is incomplete. The table lists 100,000 to 120,000 clones, roughly 92% of them singletons, with more than 2% in the top ten. The sequencing used peripheral blood, collected 28 days after the second AZD1222 dose. All receptors derive from an adult who received the AZD1222 COVID-19 vaccine.

This rearrangement joins TRBV7-9 to TRBJ1-3; D remains ambiguous. Germline assignment: CDR1 SEHNR and CDR2 FQNEAQ (reference sequence). Trimming pared 5 bases from V and 1 base from J, leaving 9 bases between. The CDR3 runs to 14 residues. The CDR3 region is CASSAGRSGNTIYF. The CDR3 nucleotides read TGTGCCAGCAGCGCGGGCCGGTCTGGAAACACCATATATTTT.

The chain recombines TRBV27 with TRBJ1-2; D is uncertain. V lost 2 bases, J lost 6 bases, and 10 bases lay in between. The CDR3 consists of 13 residues. The V gene's germline CDR1 is MNHEY and CDR2 SMNVEV (reference sequence). The CDR3 DNA follows: TGTGCCAGCAGTTTAGCAGGTCGAAATGGCTACACCTTC. Residues: CASSLAGRNGYTF.

This clone was recorded only once. This chain joins TRBV6-5 and TRBJ1-1; D is unresolved. This CDR3 has 13 residues. Trimming removed 6 bases at V and 4 bases at J, with 12 bases between. Germline-derived CDR1 and CDR2 are MNHEY and SVGAGI. The CDR3 sequence: CASSLVEVTEAFF. The DNA for the CDR3 is TGTGCCAGCAGCCTTGTTGAGGTCACTGAAGCTTTCTTT.

The J gene is TRBJ2-1, the V gene TRBV5-4, with TRBD2 matching over 8 bases. With 4 bases clipped from V and 10 bases from J, the junction kept 7 bases outside the gene matches. Germline loops: CDR1 SGHNT, CDR2 YYREEE (reference sequence). This CDR3 spans 13 amino acids. This chain's CDR3 is CASSIPGGIEQFF. DNA of the CDR3: TGTGCCAGCAGCATCCCGGGAGGGATCGAGCAGTTCTTC.

This clone showed up just once. V usage is TRBV4-1 and J usage is TRBJ1-2; the D is unclear. Germline V gives CDR1 MGHRA, CDR2 YSYEKL. Trimming left V 1 base short and J 8 bases short, with 11 bases between. The CDR3 has 13 residues. Here the CDR3 DNA reads TGCGCCAGCAGCCAAGGATTACATCGGGGCTACACCTTC. Amino acids: CASSQGLHRGYTF.

The V and J genes are TRBV5-5 and TRBJ1-5; D unresolved. Germline values: CDR1 SGHKS, CDR2 YYEKEE (reference sequence). V lost 1 base, J lost 3 bases, and 8 bases lay in between. The CDR3 spans 14 residues. In DNA, the CDR3 is TGTGCCAGCAGCTTGAGAGGTACCAATCAGCCCCAGCATTTT. Protein sequence: CASSLRGTNQPQHF.

The chain couples TRBV7-9 to TRBJ2-5; 7 bases are shared with TRBD1. The CDR3 is made up of 14 amino acids. V shed 5 bases, J shed 2 bases, and the junction held 5 bases outside the gene matches. Germline V CDR1 and CDR2: SEHNR, FQNEAQ (reference sequence). CDR3 sequence (DNA): TGTGCCAGCAGCCGAGGGGACAGTCAAGAGACCCAGTACTTC. This encodes CASSRGDSQETQYF.

This chain joins TRBV6-5 and TRBJ1-2, with 7 nucleotides matching TRBD1. With V trimmed by 2 bases and J by 6 bases, 6 bases remained unmatched. The CDR3 is made up of 14 amino acids. The germline V gene encodes CDR1 MNHEY and CDR2 SVGAGI. CDR3 protein: CASSYDRATHGYTF. Here the CDR3 DNA reads TGTGCCAGCAGTTACGACAGGGCTACCCATGGCTACACCTTC.

V is TRBV19 and J is TRBJ1-4; 9 bases map to TRBD1. This CDR3 has 15 residues. V lost 5 bases to trimming and J lost 5 bases; unmatched junction nucleotides: 6. CDR1 and CDR2 from the germline V gene are LNHDA and SQIVND (reference sequence). CDR3 DNA sequence: TGTGCCAGTAGTCCCCTGGACAGGGGAAATGAAAAACTGTTTTTT. Translated: CASSPLDRGNEKLFF.

This chain links TRBV27 with TRBJ1-1; D not resolved. Trimming pared 7 bases from V and 6 bases from J, leaving 0 bases between. CDR1 and CDR2 from the germline V gene are MNHEY and SMNVEV (reference sequence). This CDR3 has 8 amino acids. CDR3: CASTEAFF. DNA of the CDR3: TGTGCCAGCACTGAAGCTTTCTTT.

The chain combines TRBV15 with TRBJ1-2, with D tentatively TRBD1 (5 bases). CDR1 is LNHNV and CDR2 is YYDKDF in the germline V gene (reference sequence). V shed 0 bases and J shed 4 bases, with 9 bases lying between them. The CDR3 contains 14 residues. CDR3 amino acids: CATSREGTIYGYTF. The CDR3 DNA reads as TGTGCCACCAGCAGAGAAGGGACTATCTATGGCTACACCTTC.

This sequence joins TRBV7-8 and TRBJ2-3; 11 nucleotides line up with TRBD2. V gave up 4 bases and J gave up 0 bases; unmatched junction bases: 3. This CDR3 spans 16 amino acids. Germline V gene lookup returns CDR1 SGHVS and CDR2 FQNEAQ. This CDR3 reads CASSSGLAASTDTQYF. Here the CDR3 DNA reads TGTGCCAGCAGCTCGGGACTAGCGGCTAGCACAGATACGCAGTATTTT.

The V and J genes are TRBV28 and TRBJ1-5, with D uncertain. The germline CDR1 and CDR2 sequences are MDHEN and SYDVKM. V dropped 7 bases and J dropped 5 bases, with 15 bases sitting between them. The CDR3 totals 14 residues. The CDR3 region is CASTGRRSHQPQHF. DNA of the CDR3: TGTGCCAGCACTGGCAGGCGGTCGCATCAGCCCCAGCATTTT.